This T cell receptor beta chain emerged from a study of T cell responses to AZD1222 COVID-19 vaccine. Of note for this clone: Its target is not known.

Overall study findings and caveats: Most donors were white British and more were female, and clonal diversity was possibly underestimated. Variant regions that are unmutated are reportedly the target of nearly half of spike-specific TCRs. The study identified only six AZD1222 recipients as seropositive at baseline.

Sequencing was performed with immunoSEQ multiplex PCR; in TCRdb, only in-frame clones are kept and a portion is missing. The table has 150,000 to 180,000 clones, over 75% seen once. The clonotype originates from an adult in good health. Sequences were derived from peripheral blood, sampled on day 0 of AZD1222 vaccination.

CDR3 residues: CASSEGWSWSNSPLHF. For the CDR3, the DNA is TGTGCCAGCAGTGAAGGGTGGTCGTGGTCAAATTCACCCCTCCACTTT. The gene calls are TRBV6-1 and TRBJ1-6, with D uncertain. Germline assignment: CDR1 MNHNS and CDR2 SASEGT. This CDR3 comprises 16 residues. Trimming stripped 1 base from V and 7 bases from J, with 14 bases between.